This TCR beta chain comes out of a study of blood T cell repertoires in COVID-19. Study details: The United States, Italy and Spain supplied acute and convalescent COVID-19 samples.

Regarding this clone: At one end, the junction sequence differs from germline, possibly due to a read error.

The CDR3 sequence is 16 residues long. Germline lookup yields CDR1 SSHAT and CDR2 FNYEAQ (reference sequence). This table comes from immunoSEQ multiplex PCR, and its TCRdb copy is limited to in-frame clones, with some not included. The sample lists roughly 150,000 clones, more than 65% occurring once. V gene TRBV7-7 combines with J gene TRBJ2-5, with 8 bases matching TRBD1. The clonotype originates from a man aged 70-80 years with active or convalescent COVID-19. The source material was peripheral blood. CDR3 in amino acids: CASSLDVRTGQETQYF. Written as DNA, the CDR3 is TGTGCTAGCAGCTTAGATGTCCGGACAGGGCAAGAGACCCAGTACTTC.